Below are 20 T cell receptor beta chains sequenced from a single sample in a study of cytomegalovirus exposure and HLA in healthy donors. With 60 Vbeta and 13 Jbeta primers, the PCR was carried out. Assay: immunoSEQ multiplex PCR; the TCRdb copy retains only in-frame clones and omits some. The sample comprises some 99,000 clones, about 70% of which are singletons, and roughly 1.2% rests with the top ten. Specimen: PBMCs. Source of these receptors: a female donor in good health and CMV-seronegative.

This sequence joins TRBV19 and TRBJ2-3; tentatively, D is TRBD1 (6 bases). V was clipped by 4 bases and J by 3 bases, with 11 bases between them. This CDR3 has 14 residues. Per the germline V gene, CDR1 is LNHDA and CDR2 is SQIVND (reference sequence). The CDR3 reads CASSRIGGTDTQYF. CDR3 nucleotide sequence: TGTGCCAGTAGTAGGATAGGGGGAACAGATACGCAGTATTTT.

The V gene is TRBV6-6, the J gene TRBJ1-1; no clear D. Germline CDR1 reads MNHNY; CDR2 reads SVGAGI (reference sequence). This CDR3 is 13 amino acids long. V lost 11 bases and J lost 5, with 18 bases in between. CDR3 in amino acids: CAVTKGGLTEAFF. The CDR3 coding sequence is TGTGCCGTTACGAAAGGTGGACTTACTGAAGCTTTCTTT.

The chain joins TRBV28 to TRBJ2-5; D perhaps matches TRBD2 (7 bases). Trimming took off 3 bases at V and 7 bases at J, with 24 bases between the two ends. The germline V gene encodes CDR1 MDHEN and CDR2 SYDVKM. This CDR3 has 17 amino acids. Written as DNA, the CDR3 is TGTGCCAGCAGTTTGGGATCTAGGGGGAGGGTCAGTAGGACCCAGTACTTC. This translates into CASSLGSRGRVSRTQYF.

This chain uses TRBV10-1 with TRBJ2-5, with TRBD1 as a possible D gene (5 bases). The CDR3 contains 15 residues. The ends were cut back, 3 bases at V and 1 base at J, with 12 bases in the middle. The V gene's germline CDR1 is WNHNN and CDR2 SYGVQD (reference sequence). CDR3 DNA sequence: TGCGCCAGCAGTGATGATGTGGACATCCAAGAGACCCAGTACTTC. Amino acid sequence: CASSDDVDIQETQYF.

The chain joins TRBV5-6 to TRBJ2-1; D is undetermined. The germline CDR1 and CDR2 sequences are SGHDT and YYEEEE. V shed 0 bases and J shed 10 bases, with 8 bases lying between them. The CDR3 is made up of 12 amino acids. In DNA, the CDR3 is TGTGCCAGCAGCTTGGCGGGTGGGGAGCAGTTCTTC. It specifies CASSLAGGEQFF.

This chain uses TRBV9 with TRBJ2-3; 7 bases align to TRBD1. This CDR3 contains 16 residues. CDR1 and CDR2 (germline): SGDLS, YYNGEE. With V trimmed by 2 bases and J by 2 bases, 8 bases remained unmatched. The CDR3 loop reads CASSVDRTGLTDTQYF. As DNA, the CDR3 is TGTGCCAGCAGCGTGGACCGGACAGGTCTCACAGATACGCAGTATTTT.

This chain links TRBV2 with TRBJ1-2; TRBD1 aligns across 8 bases. The germline V gene has CDR1 SNHLY and CDR2 FYNNEI. This CDR3 has 13 amino acids. V trimming: 9 bases; J trimming: 4 bases; junction bases outside the gene matches: 7. The DNA for the CDR3 is TGTGCCAGTCTACCGGGACAGGCCTATGGCTACACCTTC. It is translated as CASLPGQAYGYTF.

This clone was detected once. This sequence joins TRBV14 and TRBJ1-3, with D unresolved. Germline V gene lookup returns CDR1 SGHDN and CDR2 FVKESK. The V and J ends lost 2 bases and 8 bases respectively, with 19 bases between them. The CDR3 loop spans 16 amino acids. The CDR3 loop reads CASSQRVLWLGDTIYF. The CDR3 coding sequence is TGTGCCAGCAGCCAACGAGTCCTATGGCTGGGAGACACCATATATTTT.

This clone was recorded a few times. The genes are TRBV16 and TRBJ1-2; 7 positions match TRBD1. The CDR3 has 14 amino acids. CDR1 and CDR2 (germline): KGHSY, FQNENV. V trimming: 4 bases; J trimming: 8 bases; junction bases outside the gene matches: 10. In DNA, the CDR3 is TGTGCCAGCAGCCCCGCCGGGGACAGAGGCGGCTACACCTTC. Its protein product is CASSPAGDRGGYTF. The complete variable domain, with remaining parts taken from reference TRBV16 and TRBJ1-2, reads GEEVAQTPKHLVRGEGQKAKLYCAPIKGHSYVFWYQQVLKNEFKFLISFQNENVFDETGMPKERFSAKCLPNSPCSLEIQATKLEDSAVYFCASSPAGDRGGYTFGSGTRLTVV.

V gene TRBV27 combines with J gene TRBJ2-7; 13 bases line up with TRBD2. Germline V lookup: CDR1 MNHEY, CDR2 SMNVEV (reference sequence). V shed 5 bases, J shed 3 bases, and the junction held 1 base outside the gene matches. This CDR3 comprises 14 residues. The CDR3 DNA reads TGTGCCAGCAGTAGGACTAGCGGGAGCTACGAGCAGTACTTC. Protein sequence: CASSRTSGSYEQYF.

The gene calls are TRBV6-4 and TRBJ1-1, with D unresolved. The germline CDR1 and CDR2 sequences are MRHNA and SNTAGT. The CDR3 is 13 amino acids. Trimming stripped 4 bases from V and 5 bases from J, with 11 bases between. DNA for the CDR3: TGTGCCAGCAGTGTGTATGCCGAGACTGAAGCTTTCTTT. Protein: CASSVYAETEAFF.

V is TRBV6-5 and J is TRBJ1-4, with 7 bases that match TRBD1. V dropped 8 bases and J dropped 3; count of bases not matched to a gene: 6. The CDR3 is made up of 14 amino acids. Germline assignment: CDR1 MNHEY and CDR2 SVGAGI. The CDR3 coding sequence is TGTGCCAGCCGACTCACAGGGGCTAATGAAAAACTGTTTTTT. This translates into CASRLTGANEKLFF.

This clone has more than one count but fewer than ten. The J gene is TRBJ1-6, the V gene TRBV19; 10 nucleotides align to TRBD1. Trimming cost V 3 bases and J 9 bases; bases outside gene matches: 20. CDR3 size: 20 residues. CDR1 is LNHDA and CDR2 is SQIVND in the germline V gene (reference sequence). CDR3 nucleotides: TGTGCCAGTAGTATCCTTAAAGACAGGGGGCCACTGGGGTCGCTTTCACCCCTCCACTTT. Translation: CASSILKDRGPLGSLSPLHF.

The chain links TRBV10-3 to TRBJ2-4; 11 bases match TRBD2. This CDR3 has 14 residues. V was pared by 8 bases and J by 9 bases, with 9 bases of the junction left unmatched. Germline CDR1 and CDR2: ENHRY and SYGVKD. CDR3 coding DNA: TGTGCCATCGCCCCTAGCGGGGGGCAGAGCATTCAGTACTTC. It yields the protein CAIAPSGGQSIQYF.

The rearrangement joins TRBV19 to TRBJ1-1; maybe TRBD1 (5 bases). V lost 7 bases and J lost 3, with 9 bases in between. The CDR3 loop spans 12 amino acids. Germline V gene sequence: CDR1 LNHDA, CDR2 SQIVND (reference sequence). The CDR3 here is CASKEGDTEAFF. CDR3 sequence (DNA): TGTGCCAGTAAAGAAGGGGACACTGAAGCTTTCTTT.

This sequence joins TRBV28 and TRBJ2-7, with a possible D match to TRBD2 (6 bases). CDR1 is MDHEN, CDR2 SYDVKM, per germline. The ends were cut back, 8 bases at V and 1 base at J, with 9 bases in the middle. The CDR3 has 12 residues. The DNA for the CDR3 is TGTGCCAGCCGGGAGAGGTCCTACGAGCAGTACTTC. This sequence encodes CASRERSYEQYF.

The chain carries TRBV5-1 and TRBJ2-1, with 7 bases fitting TRBD2. Unmatched junction bases numbered 7, after V lost 3 bases and J lost 7 bases. The germline gives CDR1 SGHRS, CDR2 YFSETQ. This CDR3 comprises 14 residues. The CDR3 loop is CASSYWTRGNEQFF. CDR3 sequence (DNA): TGCGCCAGCAGCTACTGGACTAGAGGAAATGAGCAGTTCTTC. The full variable domain, rest sourced from reference TRBV5-1 and TRBJ2-1, is KAGVTQTPRYLIKTRGQQVTLSCSPISGHRSVSWYQQTPGQGLQFLFEYFSETQRNKGNFPGRFSGRQFSNSRSEMNVSTLELGDSALYLCASSYWTRGNEQFFGPGTRLTVL.

The chain links TRBV10-3 to TRBJ1-4; weak D call: TRBD1 (6 bases). Germline V CDR1 and CDR2: ENHRY, SYGVKD. With 8 bases removed from V and 5 bases from J, the gap between germline ends came to 9 bases. The length of the CDR3 is 12 residues. The CDR3 loop reads CAIGQTNEKLFF. CDR3 DNA sequence: TGTGCCATCGGACAGACGAATGAAAAACTGTTTTTT.

The gene calls are TRBV30 and TRBJ2-3; 9 bases map to TRBD2. The CDR3 contains 13 residues. V shed 3 bases and J 5 bases; nucleotides not matched to a gene: 3. CDR1 GTSNPN and CDR2 SVGIG come from the germline V gene (reference sequence). CDR3 in DNA: TGTGCCTGGAGGCGGGGGGGTAGAGATACGCAGTATTTT. This encodes CAWRRGGRDTQYF.

The V call is TRBV6-6, the J call TRBJ2-3; the D gene is possibly TRBD1 (6 bases). The CDR3 has 16 residues. V was clipped by 4 bases and J by 4 bases, with 18 bases between them. Germline CDR1 reads MNHNY; CDR2 reads SVGAGI (reference sequence). CDR3 region: CASSFSPGPGADTQYF. The CDR3, as DNA: TGTGCCAGCAGTTTTTCCCCGGGCCCAGGGGCAGATACGCAGTATTTT.